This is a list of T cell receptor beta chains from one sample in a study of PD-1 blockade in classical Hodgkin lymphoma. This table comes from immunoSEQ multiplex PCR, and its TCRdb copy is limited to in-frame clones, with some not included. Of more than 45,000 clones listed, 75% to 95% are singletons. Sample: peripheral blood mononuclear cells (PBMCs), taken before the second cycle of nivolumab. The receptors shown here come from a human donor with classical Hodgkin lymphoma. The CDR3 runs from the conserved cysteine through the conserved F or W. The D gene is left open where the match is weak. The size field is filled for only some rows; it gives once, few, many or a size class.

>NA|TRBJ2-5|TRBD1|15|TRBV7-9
CASSLSGQFQETQYF
TGTGCCAGCAGCCTATCGGGACAGTTCCAAGAGACCCAGTACTTC
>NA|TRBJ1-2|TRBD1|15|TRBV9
CASSVGGQGRYGYTF
TGTGCCAGCAGCGTAGGAGGACAGGGTCGCTATGGCTACACCTTC
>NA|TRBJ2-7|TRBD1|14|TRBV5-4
CASTSRTGSYEQYF
TGTGCCAGCACCTCCCGGACAGGGTCCTACGAGCAGTACTTC
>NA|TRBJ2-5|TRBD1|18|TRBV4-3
CASSPPGQGSMWQETQYF
TGCGCCAGCAGCCCCCCGGGACAGGGTTCGATGTGGCAAGAGACCCAGTACTTC
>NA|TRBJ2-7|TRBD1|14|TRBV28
CASSNRDSTYEQYF
TGTGCCAGCAGTAATCGGGACAGTACCTACGAGCAGTACTTC
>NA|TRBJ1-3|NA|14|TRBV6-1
CASSVQGAGNTIYF
TGTGCCAGCAGTGTACAGGGTGCTGGAAACACCATATATTTT
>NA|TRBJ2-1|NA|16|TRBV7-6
CASSFLTGDAYNEQFF
TGTGCCAGCAGCTTTTTGACAGGCGACGCCTACAATGAGCAGTTCTTC
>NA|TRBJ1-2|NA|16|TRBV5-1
CASSWGGAGFNYGHTF
TGCGCCAGCAGCTGGGGTGGGGCAGGGTTCAACTATGGCCACACCTTC
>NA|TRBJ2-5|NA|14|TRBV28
CASSLAGNQETQYF
TGTGCCAGCAGTTTGGCGGGGAACCAAGAGACCCAGTACTTC
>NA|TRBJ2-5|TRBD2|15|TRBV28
CASSFPTSGQETQYF
TGTGCCAGCAGTTTCCCCACTAGCGGCCAAGAGACCCAGTACTTC
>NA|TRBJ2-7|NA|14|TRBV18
CASSPRGLSYEQYF
TGTGCCAGCTCACCCCGGGGACTCTCCTACGAGCAGTACTTC
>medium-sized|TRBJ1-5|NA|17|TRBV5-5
CASSLGPENRGNQPQHF
TGTGCCAGCAGCTTGGGACCAGAAAACAGGGGCAATCAGCCCCAGCATTTT
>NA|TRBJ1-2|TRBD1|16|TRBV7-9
CASSLALMNRDRGYTF
TGTGCCAGCAGCTTAGCGCTGATGAACCGGGACAGGGGCTACACCTTC
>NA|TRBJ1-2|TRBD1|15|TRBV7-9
CASSLPGTANYGYTF
TGTGCCAGCAGCTTACCCGGGACAGCCAACTATGGCTACACCTTC
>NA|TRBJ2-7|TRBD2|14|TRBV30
CAWSWASGPYEQYF
TGTGCCTGGAGTTGGGCTAGCGGACCCTACGAGCAGTACTTC
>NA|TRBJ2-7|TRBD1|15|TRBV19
CASSIYGTEAYEQYF
TGTGCCAGTAGTATATACGGGACAGAGGCCTACGAGCAGTACTTC
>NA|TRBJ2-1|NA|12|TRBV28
CASSSSLDEQFF
TGTGCCAGCAGTTCTAGCCTTGATGAGCAGTTCTTC
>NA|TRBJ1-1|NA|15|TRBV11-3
CASSLGVSRNTEAFF
TGTGCCAGCAGCTTAGGAGTTTCAAGAAACACTGAAGCTTTCTTT
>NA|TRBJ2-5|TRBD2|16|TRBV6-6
CASGGWAGDVGETQYF
TGTGCCAGCGGGGGATGGGCGGGAGATGTGGGAGAGACCCAGTACTTC
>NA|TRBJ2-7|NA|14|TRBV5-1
CASSLEQGSYEQYF
TGCGCCAGCAGCTTGGAGCAGGGGTCCTACGAGCAGTACTTC
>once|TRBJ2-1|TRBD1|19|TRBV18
CASSPLRDRGRRGFTEQFF
TGTGCCAGCTCACCACTCCGGGACAGGGGAAGGCGGGGGTTCACTGAGCAGTTCTTC
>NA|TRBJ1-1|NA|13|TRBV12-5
CASGSDPNTEAFF
TGTGCTAGTGGTTCCGACCCGAACACTGAAGCTTTCTTT
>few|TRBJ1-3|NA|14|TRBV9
CASNKDLSGSTIYF
TGTGCCAGCAACAAAGACCTCTCTGGAAGCACCATATATTTT
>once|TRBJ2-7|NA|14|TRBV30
CASQAGQGANEQYF
TGTGCCTCCCAAGCGGGGCAGGGGGCGAACGAGCAGTACTTC
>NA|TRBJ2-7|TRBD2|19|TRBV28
CASSTVLAGRGSSSYEQYF
TGTGCCAGCAGTACCGTGTTAGCGGGTAGGGGAAGTAGCTCCTACGAGCAGTACTTC
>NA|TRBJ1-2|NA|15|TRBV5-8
CASSLGTAANYGYTF
TGTGCCAGCAGCTTGGGTACCGCAGCTAACTATGGCTACACCTTC
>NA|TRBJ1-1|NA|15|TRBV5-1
CASSFFRLRDTEAFF
TGCGCCAGCAGCTTCTTTCGCTTACGGGACACTGAAGCTTTCTTT
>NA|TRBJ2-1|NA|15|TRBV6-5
CASSSLRNSYNEQFF
TGTGCCAGCAGTTCCCTCCGCAACTCCTACAATGAGCAGTTCTTC
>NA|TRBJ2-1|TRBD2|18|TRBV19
CASSMALRLAGAVNEQFF
TGTGCCAGTAGTATGGCCCTTAGGCTAGCGGGAGCGGTAAATGAGCAGTTCTTC
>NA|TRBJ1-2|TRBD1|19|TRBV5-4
CASSYLLGTGLVETYGYTF
TGTGCCAGCAGCTACCTGTTAGGGACAGGGCTTGTGGAGACTTATGGCTACACCTTC
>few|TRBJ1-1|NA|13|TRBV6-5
CASKSGGYTEAFF
TGTGCCAGCAAATCTGGGGGGTACACTGAAGCTTTCTTT
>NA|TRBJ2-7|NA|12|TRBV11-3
CASSLTPYEQYF
TGTGCCAGCAGCTTAACTCCCTACGAGCAGTACTTC
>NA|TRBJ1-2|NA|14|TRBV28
CASCLQGSNYGYTF
TGTGCCAGCTGTTTGCAGGGGTCTAACTATGGCTACACCTTC
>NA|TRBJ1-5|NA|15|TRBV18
CASSSRGGPNQPQHF
TGTGCCAGCTCATCCCGGGGGGGGCCCAATCAGCCCCAGCATTTT
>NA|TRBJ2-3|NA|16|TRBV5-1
CASSLPSSWNTDTQYF
TGCGCCAGCAGCCTACCGAGTTCGTGGAACACAGATACGCAGTATTTT
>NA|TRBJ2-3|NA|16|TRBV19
CASSMRGPSSTDTQYF
TGTGCCAGTAGTATGAGAGGCCCTTCTTCCACAGATACGCAGTATTTT
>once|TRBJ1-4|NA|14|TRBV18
CASSLEPNPGKLFF
TGTGCCAGCTCCTTGGAACCCAACCCGGGAAAACTGTTTTTT
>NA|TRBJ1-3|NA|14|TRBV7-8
CASSLVDTQNTIYF
TGTGCCAGCAGCTTAGTGGACACTCAGAACACCATATATTTT
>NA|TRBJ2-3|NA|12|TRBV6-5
CASSLVGDTQYF
TGTGCCAGCAGTCTGGTCGGAGATACGCAGTATTTT
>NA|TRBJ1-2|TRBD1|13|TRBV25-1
CASTEPTGGGYTF
TGTGCCAGCACAGAGCCGACAGGGGGTGGCTACACCTTC
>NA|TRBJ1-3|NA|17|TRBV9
CASSVAGSGDSGNTIYF
TGTGCCAGCAGCGTAGCAGGGTCAGGGGACTCTGGAAACACCATATATTTT
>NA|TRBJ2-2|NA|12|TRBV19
CASKVQFGELFF
TGTGCCAGTAAGGTTCAGTTCGGGGAGCTGTTTTTT
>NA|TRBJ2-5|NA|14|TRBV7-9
CASSSLGIQETQYF
TGTGCCAGCAGCTCTCTGGGGATCCAAGAGACCCAGTACTTC
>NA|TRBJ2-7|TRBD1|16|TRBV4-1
CASSQEGTGSSYEQYF
TGCGCCAGCAGCCAAGAGGGGACAGGTAGCTCCTACGAGCAGTACTTC
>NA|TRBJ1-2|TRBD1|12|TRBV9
CASSGTGTGYTF
TGTGCCAGCAGCGGGACAGGGACTGGCTACACCTTC
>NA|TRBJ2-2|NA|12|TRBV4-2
CASSQDGRELFF
TGTGCCAGCAGCCAAGACGGACGGGAGCTGTTTTTT
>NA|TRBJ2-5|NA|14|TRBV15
CATSRGSLGETQYF
TGTGCCACCAGCCGAGGCTCTTTAGGCGAGACCCAGTACTTC
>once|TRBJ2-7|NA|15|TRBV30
CAWSVLGSNPYEQYF
TGTGCCTGGAGTGTACTAGGGTCGAACCCCTACGAGCAGTACTTC
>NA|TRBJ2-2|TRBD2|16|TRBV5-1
CASSSQGGRVAGELFF
TGCGCCAGCAGCTCCCAAGGCGGGAGGGTCGCCGGGGAGCTGTTTTTT
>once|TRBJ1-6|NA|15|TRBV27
CASSLNRVTNSPLHF
TGTGCCAGCAGTTTAAACAGGGTTACCAATTCACCCCTCCACTTT
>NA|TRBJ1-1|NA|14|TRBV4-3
CASSGGGVGTEAFF
TGCGCCAGCAGTGGAGGAGGGGTGGGCACTGAAGCTTTCTTT
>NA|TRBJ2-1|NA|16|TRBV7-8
CASSLEINGLYNEQFF
TGTGCCAGCAGCTTAGAAATCAACGGCCTTTACAATGAGCAGTTCTTC
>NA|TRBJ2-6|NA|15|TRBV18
CASSPEGPGANVLTF
TGTGCCAGCTCACCGGAGGGTCCTGGGGCCAACGTCCTGACTTTC
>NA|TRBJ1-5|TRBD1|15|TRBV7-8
CASSRQGAINQPQHF
TGTGCCAGCAGCCGCCAGGGGGCAATCAATCAGCCCCAGCATTTT